The 30 T cell receptor beta chains below were found in one sample sequenced in a study of molecular identifiers for immune sequencing clone quantification. Each CDR3 protein is one row after TCRdb ran MiXCR on the PCR reads. This sample has some 66,000 distinct CDR3 sequences, with around a fifth found just once. The specimen sequenced was naive CD8+ T cells from blood, with Jurkat cell RNA spiked in. Subset denoted: FACS-sorted CD8+CD4-CCR7+CD45RA+ naive T cells. The receptors stem from a human donor in good health. Some libraries in this study had Jurkat cell RNA spiked in.

This clonotype was seen repeatedly, ten times or more. The chain recombines TRBV11-2 with TRBJ2-3; 10 bases fit TRBD1. Germline values: CDR1 SGHAT, CDR2 FQNNGV. V dropped 8 bases and J dropped 4; count of bases not matched to a gene: 9. The CDR3 runs 15 residues. This chain's CDR3 is CASGGGTGVADTQYF. The CDR3 DNA follows: TGTGCCAGCGGGGGCGGGACAGGGGTGGCAGATACGCAGTATTTT.

This clonotype was counted only a few times. A much larger clonotype is one base distant, so this may be a read error. The V call is TRBV5-1, the J call TRBJ2-3; the D gene is possibly TRBD2 (6 bases). There are 15 residues in the CDR3. Between the trimmed V and J ends, which lost 3 bases and 2 bases, there was a span of 13 bases. The germline CDR1 and CDR2 sequences are SGHRS and YFSETQ. In nucleotides, the CDR3 is TGCGCCAGCAGCTCGACTAGTTCTTCCACAGATACGCAGTATTTT. Encoded protein: CASSSTSSSTDTQYF.

There are a few counts of this clonotype. The genes are TRBV6-2 or TRBV6-3 and TRBJ2-1; 7 bases line up with TRBD2. Germline V CDR1 and CDR2: MNHEY, SVGEGT. This CDR3 region has 14 residues. Trimming took 7 bases from V and 4 from J; bases not matched to a gene: 7. The DNA for the CDR3 is TGTGCCAGCAACCCTAGCGGACCATACAATGAGCAGTTCTTC. It specifies CASNPSGPYNEQFF.

This clonotype was seen repeatedly, ten times or more. This chain uses TRBV13 with TRBJ2-3; no definite D call. Germline loops: CDR1 PRHDT, CDR2 FYEKMQ (reference sequence). There are 12 residues in the CDR3. Trimming stripped 5 bases from V and 0 bases from J, with 3 bases between. DNA of the CDR3: TGTGCCAGCAGCATTAGCACAGATACGCAGTATTTT. Encoded protein: CASSISTDTQYF. Variable domain in full (rest from reference TRBV13 and TRBJ2-3): AAGVIQSPRHLIKEKRETATLKCYPIPRHDTVYWYQQGPGQDPQFLISFYEKMQSDKGSIPDRFSAQQFSDYHSELNMSSLELGDSALYFCASSISTDTQYFGPGTRLTVL.

As to this clonotype: Being one base from a much bigger clone, this may be a read error. The chain uses TRBV12-3 or TRBV12-4 and TRBJ2-3; the D gene is possibly TRBD1 (5 bases). The CDR3 runs to 13 residues. CDR3 in DNA: TGTGCCAGCAGTCAGCTCAGCACAGGTACGCAGTATTTT. Translation: CASSQLSTGTQYF.

The sample holds many counts of this clonotype. J is TRBJ2-3 and V is TRBV9, with 11 bases lining up with TRBD2. The CDR3 has 16 residues. V lost 0 bases to trimming and J lost 4 bases; unmatched junction nucleotides: 4. Germline V CDR1 and CDR2: SGDLS, YYNGEE. CDR3 protein: CASSVVAGGPADTQYF. The CDR3 DNA reads as TGTGCCAGCAGCGTAGTAGCGGGAGGGCCCGCAGATACGCAGTATTTT.

Worth noting for this clonotype: A read error is likely, as this CDR3 ends without the conserved phenylalanine or tryptophan. The V gene is TRBV27, the J gene TRBJ1-1; TRBD1 might be the D (5 bases). Germline V lookup: CDR1 MNHEY, CDR2 SMNVEV (reference sequence). The CDR3 loop spans 13 amino acids. The CDR3 is CDSSSGLWTEAFL. The CDR3 DNA reads as TGTGACAGCAGCTCAGGGTTGTGGACTGAAGCTTTCCTT.

This clonotype was recorded many times. The V call is TRBV7-9, the J call TRBJ1-1; D is perhaps TRBD1 (6 bases). The CDR3 extends over 15 amino acids. V was pared by 8 bases and J by 3 bases, with 19 bases between. CDR1 is SEHNR, CDR2 FQNEAQ, per germline (reference sequence). This CDR3 is CASGGAIPTDTEAFF. CDR3 DNA sequence: TGTGCCAGCGGGGGCGCGATCCCTACGGACACTGAAGCTTTCTTT.

This clonotype came up many times. The chain uses TRBV5-6 and TRBJ1-2, with a weak D call TRBD1 (6 bases). Trimming cost V 0 bases and J 4 bases, with 10 bases left between them. CDR3 length equals 14 residues. The germline gives CDR1 SGHDT, CDR2 YYEEEE. CDR3 region: CASSLEDSPYGYTF. The CDR3 region has the DNA TGTGCCAGCAGCTTGGAGGACAGTCCCTATGGCTACACCTTC.

For this clonotype: This may stem from a read error, because a much larger clone lies one nucleotide away. V is TRBV6-1 and J is TRBJ1-5; possibly TRBD1 for D (5 bases). Germline CDR1 is MNHNS and CDR2 is SASEGT. This CDR3 is 13 amino acids long. Here the CDR3 reads CAGSYGGNQPQHF. The CDR3, as DNA: TGTGCCGGCAGTTATGGGGGGAATCAGCCCCAGCATTTT.

This clonotype was observed at least ten times. This sequence joins TRBV9 and TRBJ2-7; TRBD2 matches 7 bases. Germline loops: CDR1 SGDLS, CDR2 YYNGEE. V trimming: 0 bases; J trimming: 2 bases; junction bases outside the gene matches: 5. This CDR3 has 15 residues. The CDR3 protein is CASSVGASGPYEQYF. The CDR3 DNA reads as TGTGCCAGCAGCGTAGGGGCTAGCGGCCCCTACGAGCAGTACTTC.

The sample holds many counts of this clonotype. The chain joins TRBV6-2 or TRBV6-3 to TRBJ2-7; TRBD1 might be the D (5 bases). Germline V gives CDR1 MNHEY, CDR2 SVGEGT. The V end was cut by 6 bases, the J end by 3 bases, with 18 bases between. This CDR3 region has 15 residues. The CDR3 here is CASSSAQGTVYEQYF. Written as DNA, the CDR3 is TGTGCCAGCAGCAGCGCCCAGGGTACGGTCTACGAGCAGTACTTC.

The table lists this clonotype with many counts. The chain links TRBV12-5 to TRBJ2-7, with 11 bases fitting TRBD2. Trimming at V came to 6 bases and at J to 6 bases, leaving 10 bases not matched to a gene. The CDR3 extends over 15 amino acids. Germline CDR1 reads LGHNT; CDR2 reads FRNRAP. CDR3 sequence: CASGPGLAAFGEQYF. The CDR3 nucleotides are TGTGCTAGTGGCCCGGGACTAGCGGCGTTCGGCGAGCAGTACTTC.

This clonotype was observed many times. The chain combines TRBV3-1 with TRBJ2-7; 9 bases fit TRBD2. CDR1 and CDR2 (germline): LGHDT, YNNKEL (reference sequence). The CDR3 contains 15 residues. The J segment lost 3 bases and the V segment lost 4 bases, leaving 7 bases of the junction unmatched. CDR3 nucleotide sequence: TGTGCCAGCAGCCTAGGGACTAGCTCCCACTACGAGCAGTACTTC. This translates into CASSLGTSSHYEQYF.

In this sample, this clonotype turned up many times. The chain combines TRBV19 with TRBJ2-7; 9 bases match TRBD2. J was trimmed by 2 bases and V by 5 bases; bases with no gene match: 7. The CDR3 extends over 15 amino acids. Germline V gene lookup returns CDR1 LNHDA and CDR2 SQIVND (reference sequence). Here the CDR3 DNA reads TGTGCCAGTAGTCCTAGAGGCGGGAGGGCCTACGAGCAGTACTTC. Translated, it gives CASSPRGGRAYEQYF. Variable domain in full (rest from reference TRBV19 and TRBJ2-7): DGGITQSPKYLFRKEGQNVTLSCEQNLNHDAMYWYRQDPGQGLRLIYYSQIVNDFQKGDIAEGYSVSREKKESFPLTVTSAQKNPTAFYLCASSPRGGRAYEQYFGPGTRLTVT.

A few counts support this clonotype. V and J are TRBV11-3 and TRBJ1-6; 7 bases are a match to TRBD1. Losses at the gene ends were 5 bases for V and 10 bases for J; bases not matched to a gene: 17. The CDR3 contains 17 residues. The germline CDR1 and CDR2 sequences are SGHNT and YENEEA. The CDR3 reads CASSPKQGFGRQSPLHF. Here the CDR3 DNA reads TGTGCCAGCAGCCCAAAACAGGGGTTCGGGCGCCAATCACCCCTCCACTTT.

On this clonotype: A clone one base away is much larger, so this may be a read error. This chain connects TRBV12-5 to TRBJ2-2; TRBD1 aligns across 11 bases. Per germline, CDR1 LGHNT and CDR2 FRNRAP. This CDR3 contains 16 residues. This CDR3 is CASGIGQGARTGELCF. For the CDR3, the DNA is TGTGCTAGTGGTATCGGACAGGGGGCGCGCACCGGGGAGCTGTGTTTT.

This clonotype turned up a few times. This CDR3 fails to terminate in the conserved phenylalanine or tryptophan, so it likely reflects a read error. The rearrangement joins TRBV11-3 to TRBJ2-5, with 8 bases fitting TRBD1. The CDR3 extends over 14 amino acids. V gave up 2 bases and J gave up 5 bases; unmatched junction bases: 4. CDR1 and CDR2 from the germline V gene are SGHNT and YENEEA. The CDR3 bases are TGTGCCAGCAGCTTACAGGGGGCTGAGGAGACCCAGTACTCC. Translating gives CASSLQGAEETQYS.

This clonotype was counted at least ten times. The V gene is TRBV28, the J gene TRBJ1-5, with TRBD1 identical over 7 bases. Losses at the gene ends were 6 bases for V and 0 bases for J; bases not matched to a gene: 5. The CDR3 has 15 residues. From germline, CDR1 is MDHEN and CDR2 SYDVKM. DNA for the CDR3: TGTGCCAGCAGACATGGACAGGATAGCAATCAGCCCCAGCATTTT. This sequence encodes CASRHGQDSNQPQHF.

This clonotype was counted many times. The rearrangement uses TRBV7-8 and TRBJ1-1, with TRBD1 as a possible D gene (5 bases). The CDR3 consists of 14 residues. Looked up from germline, CDR1 is SGHVS and CDR2 is FQNEAQ. Trimming pared 5 bases from V and 3 bases from J, leaving 13 bases between. The CDR3 coding sequence is TGTGCCAGCAGCCCGGTGTGGGGGGACACTGAAGCTTTCTTT. This translates into CASSPVWGDTEAFF. Combining the CDR3 with reference TRBV7-8 and TRBJ1-1 gives the whole variable domain GAGVSQSPRYKVAKRGQDVALRCDPISGHVSLFWYQQALGQGPEFLTYFQNEAQLDKSGLPSDRFFAERPEGSVSTLKIQRTQQEDSAVYLCASSPVWGDTEAFFGQGTRLTVV.

This clonotype was detected ten times or more. This rearrangement joins TRBV4-1 to TRBJ2-2; D is unresolved. The CDR3 loop spans 14 amino acids. V was clipped by 2 bases and J by 6 bases, with 10 bases between them. Germline V CDR1 and CDR2: MGHRA, YSYEKL. The CDR3 DNA is TGCGCCAGCAGCCAAACAAAGGTGGCCGGGGAGCTGTTTTTT. This gives the protein CASSQTKVAGELFF.

This clonotype was seen a handful of times. It may be a read error: a sequence one base away is much more abundant. The chain is built from TRBV9 and TRBJ2-3; D call uncertain. Germline-derived CDR1 and CDR2 are SGDLS and YYNGEE. The CDR3 is 15 residues long. The CDR3 here is CASSLRLSDTDMQYF. CDR3 bases: TGTGCCAGCAGCTTGAGACTCAGTGACACAGATATGCAGTATTTT.

Notes on this clonotype: Mismatch with germline at one junction end may stem from a read error. This sequence joins TRBV29-1 and TRBJ2-3; TRBD2 agrees at 13 bases. Germline V lookup: CDR1 SQVTM, CDR2 ANQGSEA. The CDR3 length is 14 residues. CDR3 in DNA: TGCAGCGCTGAACTAGCGGGAGGGATGGATACGCAGTATTTT. Encoded protein: CSAELAGGMDTQYF.

The sample holds many counts of this clonotype. This chain links TRBV12-3 or TRBV12-4 with TRBJ2-5; D perhaps matches TRBD1 (5 bases). This CDR3 is 18 amino acids long. Trimming took 4 bases from V and 0 from J, leaving 21 bases between them. This CDR3 is CASSSIAGSDIHQETQYF. For the CDR3, the DNA is TGTGCCAGCAGTTCAATAGCCGGTTCGGACATCCACCAAGAGACCCAGTACTTC.

This clonotype was counted ten times or more. The rearrangement joins TRBV4-1 to TRBJ1-2; 9 bases map to TRBD1. Per germline, CDR1 MGHRA and CDR2 YSYEKL. Trimming took 2 bases from V and 8 from J; bases not matched to a gene: 6. The CDR3 runs to 14 residues. The CDR3 DNA sequence: TGCGCCAGCAGCCAATCGGGACAGGGTCCCGGCTACACCTTC. This codes for CASSQSGQGPGYTF.

To note about this clonotype: One end of the junction varies from germline; a read error may be responsible. CDR3 loop: CASSVGTGGYTGEPFF. The CDR3 DNA reads as TGTGCCAGCAGCGTAGGGACAGGGGGTTACACCGGGGAGCCGTTTTTT. The chain couples TRBV9 to TRBJ2-2, with 10 bases aligning to TRBD1. This CDR3 region has 16 residues. Germline V gene sequence: CDR1 SGDLS, CDR2 YYNGEE.

As for this clonotype: At one of its ends the junction is not consistent with the germline gene, which may arise from a read error. The chain has TRBV6-5 and TRBJ2-1; D unresolved. This CDR3 region has 11 residues. Looked up from germline, CDR1 is MNHEY and CDR2 is SVGAGI. The chain's CDR3 is CASRNYNGQFF. The CDR3 DNA is TGTGCCAGCAGAAACTACAATGGGCAGTTCTTC.

This chain links TRBV7-9 with TRBJ2-7; the D gene could be TRBD1 or TRBD2 (5 bases each). This CDR3 has 14 residues. The germline V and J ends were trimmed by 5 bases and 12 bases, with 23 bases remaining between them. Germline V lookup: CDR1 SEHNR, CDR2 FQNEAQ (reference sequence). DNA of the CDR3: TGTGCCAGCAGCCAAGACGGCCCGGGGCCTCAAGGGTACTTC. Translating gives CASSQDGPGPQGYF. Filled out from reference TRBV7-9 and TRBJ2-7, the complete variable domain reads DTGVSQNPRHKITKRGQNVTFRCDPISEHNRLYWYRQTLGQGPEFLTYFQNEAQLEKSRLLSDRFSAERPKGSFSTLEIQRTEQGDSAMYLCASSQDGPGPQGYFGPGTRLTVT.

This clonotype was counted ten times or more. The gene calls are TRBV4-1 and TRBJ1-5; 10 nucleotides match TRBD1. V was clipped by 4 bases and J by 5 bases; unmatched bases: 5. CDR1 and CDR2 from the germline V gene are MGHRA and YSYEKL. The CDR3 sequence is 15 residues long. The CDR3 region is CASSPTGTGDQPQHF. DNA of the CDR3: TGCGCCAGCAGCCCCACCGGGACAGGGGATCAGCCCCAGCATTTT.

This clonotype has ten or more counts. The gene calls are TRBV2 and TRBJ2-7; D remains ambiguous. The CDR3 extends over 13 amino acids. Germline V gives CDR1 SNHLY, CDR2 FYNNEI. The V end was cut by 5 bases, the J end by 4 bases, with 12 bases between. The CDR3 nucleotides are TGTGCCAGCAGTTATCAAGTACGGTACGAGCAGTACTTC. It codes for CASSYQVRYEQYF.